Shown below are 26 T cell receptor beta chains from a single sample sequenced in a study of T cells in localized non-small cell lung cancer. Here immunoSEQ multiplex PCR was the method, and the copy in TCRdb shows in-frame clones only, minus some. The table lists under 70,000 clones, about nine tenths of them singletons. The starting material was peripheral blood, obtained before any cancer treatment. These receptors originate from a woman aged 35-75 years with stage I lung adenocarcinoma.

The V and J genes are TRBV7-6 and TRBJ2-1, with TRBD1 identical over 10 bases. V lost 1 base to trimming and J lost 7 bases; unmatched junction nucleotides: 4. Germline CDR1 is SGHVS and CDR2 is FNYEAQ. The CDR3 extends over 15 amino acids. CDR3 coding DNA: TGTGCCAGCAGCTTAGGACAGGGGGCTAGGAATGAGCAGTTCTTC. This gives the protein CASSLGQGARNEQFF.

The J gene is TRBJ1-2, the V gene TRBV6-5; D unclear. Trimming left V 8 bases short and J 8 bases short, with 18 bases between. Germline assignment: CDR1 MNHEY and CDR2 SVGAGI. The CDR3 sequence is 13 residues long. CDR3 DNA: TGTGCCAGCTCTCGTACTTTGAGCGTGGGCTACACCTTC. It yields the protein CASSRTLSVGYTF.

V gene TRBV6-5 combines with J gene TRBJ1-2; no reliable D call. Between the trimmed V and J ends, which lost 7 bases and 8 bases, there was a span of 11 bases. Germline assignment: CDR1 MNHEY and CDR2 SVGAGI. The CDR3 totals 11 residues. CDR3 in amino acids: CASMGTRGYTF. The CDR3 DNA is TGTGCCAGCATGGGAACTAGGGGCTACACCTTC.

This chain uses TRBV7-2 with TRBJ1-5, with TRBD1 identical over 9 bases. The germline V gene encodes CDR1 SGHTA and CDR2 FQGNSA. V lost 4 bases to trimming and J lost 7 bases; unmatched junction nucleotides: 5. The CDR3 consists of 14 residues. The CDR3 region is CASSWGDREQPQHF. The CDR3, as DNA: TGTGCCAGCAGCTGGGGGGACAGGGAGCAGCCCCAGCATTTT.

With respect to this clone: Other nucleotide sequences in the sample specify the same CDR3. As DNA, the CDR3 is TGCGCCAGCAGCTTGGATTCGGGGTCTGGGGCCAACGTCCTGACTTTC. It codes for CASSLDSGSGANVLTF. The chain recombines TRBV5-1 with TRBJ2-6, with D perhaps TRBD2 (5 bases). Trimming pared 0 bases from V and 1 base from J, leaving 8 bases between. This CDR3 has 16 amino acids. Per the germline V gene, CDR1 is SGHRS and CDR2 is YFSETQ.

V usage is TRBV27 and J usage is TRBJ1-2, with TRBD1 identical over 9 bases. V gave up 6 bases and J gave up 4 bases; unmatched junction bases: 9. The CDR3 is made up of 15 amino acids. Germline CDR1 reads MNHEY; CDR2 reads SMNVEV (reference sequence). The CDR3 here is CASSSGTGSLYGYTF. DNA of the CDR3: TGTGCCAGCAGCTCCGGGACAGGGTCGCTCTATGGCTACACCTTC.

This clone has just one count. The chain has TRBV14 and TRBJ2-7; D might be TRBD2 (8 bases). The V gene's germline CDR1 is SGHDN and CDR2 FVKESK. V was trimmed by 2 bases and J by 2 bases, leaving 16 bases between them. The CDR3 runs 16 residues. CDR3 nucleotides: TGTGCCAGCAGCCAAAGGGGGCCAGCGGGAGCCTACGAGCAGTACTTC. It is translated as CASSQRGPAGAYEQYF. The whole variable domain, remainder taken from reference TRBV14 and TRBJ2-7, is EAGVTQFPSHSVIEKGQTVTLRCDPISGHDNLYWYRRVMGKEIKFLLHFVKESKQDESGMPNNRFLAERTGGTYSTLKVQPAELEDSGVYFCASSQRGPAGAYEQYFGPGTRLTVT.

The V call is TRBV5-5, the J call TRBJ2-2, with D perhaps TRBD1 (5 bases). Per germline, CDR1 SGHKS and CDR2 YYEKEE (reference sequence). V dropped 6 bases and J dropped 2 bases, with 14 bases sitting between them. The CDR3 totals 15 residues. CDR3 coding DNA: TGTGCCAGCAACCAGGGTTCAGTTAACACCGGGGAGCTGTTTTTT. Encoded protein: CASNQGSVNTGELFF. Based on the CDR3 plus reference TRBV5-5 and TRBJ2-2, the full variable domain is DAGVTQSPTHLIKTRGQQVTLRCSPISGHKSVSWYQQVLGQGPQFIFQYYEKEERGRGNFPDRFSARQFPNYSSELNVNALLLGDSALYLCASNQGSVNTGELFFGEGSRLTVL.

The V gene is TRBV19, the J gene TRBJ1-1; D is perhaps TRBD1 (5 bases). Germline values: CDR1 LNHDA, CDR2 SQIVND (reference sequence). The CDR3 is 13 amino acids. V shed 7 bases and J shed 5 bases, with 14 bases lying between them. The CDR3 sequence is CASTLDRWTEAFF. The DNA of the CDR3 is TGTGCCAGTACCCTTGACAGATGGACTGAAGCTTTCTTT. The full variable domain, with the rest looked up from reference TRBV19 and TRBJ1-1, is DGGITQSPKYLFRKEGQNVTLSCEQNLNHDAMYWYRQDPGQGLRLIYYSQIVNDFQKGDIAEGYSVSREKKESFPLTVTSAQKNPTAFYLCASTLDRWTEAFFGQGTRLTVV.

This clone came up once. The germline gene is not matched at one end of the junction; a read error may be the cause. This specimen includes other DNA sequences encoding the same CDR3. The chain is built from TRBV5-4 and TRBJ1-1; TRBD1 might be the D (5 bases). Germline CDR1 and CDR2: SGHNT and YYREEE (reference sequence). CDR3 length: 14 amino acids. This CDR3 reads CASSLDMVGTEAFF. For the CDR3, the DNA is TGCGCCAGCAGCCTGGACATGGTGGGCACTGAAGCTTTCTTT.

The table lists this clone with a few counts. The rearrangement joins TRBV30 to TRBJ1-1; D not certain. V was pared by 4 bases and J by 3 bases, with 6 bases between. The V gene's germline CDR1 is GTSNPN and CDR2 SVGIG (reference sequence). This CDR3 region has 11 residues. The CDR3 region is CAWNHYTEAFF. The CDR3 bases are TGTGCCTGGAACCACTACACTGAAGCTTTCTTT.

This clone appeared a few times. The rearrangement joins TRBV27 to TRBJ1-2, with 9 bases fitting TRBD1. J was trimmed by 5 bases and V by 5 bases; bases with no gene match: 6. Germline CDR1 MNHEY, CDR2 SMNVEV (reference sequence). CDR3 length equals 14 residues. CDR3 coding DNA: TGTGCCAGCAGTCCTTGGACAGGGGAGTATGGCTACACCTTC. It specifies CASSPWTGEYGYTF.

This rearrangement joins TRBV28 to TRBJ2-7; TRBD1 matches at 7 bases. Germline lookup yields CDR1 MDHEN and CDR2 SYDVKM. The CDR3 consists of 14 residues. V lost 6 bases, J lost 3 bases, and 8 bases stayed unmatched. The CDR3 spells CASSPAGGNYEQYF. The CDR3 bases are TGTGCCAGCAGCCCCGCAGGGGGTAACTACGAGCAGTACTTC.

This rearrangement joins TRBV18 to TRBJ2-7; 8 bases are a match to TRBD1. Losses at the gene ends were 1 base for V and 5 bases for J; bases not matched to a gene: 4. The CDR3 has 14 residues. The V gene's germline CDR1 is KGHSH and CDR2 LQKENI. Written as DNA, the CDR3 is TGTGCCAGCTCACCACGACAGGGGCGGGACGAGCAGTACTTC. This gives the protein CASSPRQGRDEQYF.

The chain is built from TRBV13 and TRBJ2-5; D is unresolved. The germline V and J ends were trimmed by 4 bases and 0 bases, with 6 bases remaining between them. Per the germline V gene, CDR1 is PRHDT and CDR2 is FYEKMQ (reference sequence). The CDR3 consists of 13 residues. The CDR3 reads CASSSYYQETQYF. The CDR3 bases are TGTGCCAGCAGCTCCTACTACCAAGAGACCCAGTACTTC.

This clone was observed a few times. This rearrangement joins TRBV5-1 to TRBJ2-3; D remains ambiguous. The CDR3 totals 14 residues. Trimming cost V 0 bases and J 2 bases, with 7 bases left between them. Germline V gives CDR1 SGHRS, CDR2 YFSETQ. The CDR3 protein is CASSLVLVTDTQYF. The CDR3 DNA follows: TGCGCCAGCAGCTTGGTATTAGTCACAGATACGCAGTATTTT.

The chain employs TRBV6-1 and TRBJ1-5; no reliable D call. Germline lookup yields CDR1 MNHNS and CDR2 SASEGT. The CDR3 is 15 residues long. The ends were cut back, 6 bases at V and 4 bases at J, with 16 bases in the middle. CDR3 residues: CASRLQSGANQPQHF. The CDR3 DNA reads TGTGCCAGCAGGCTCCAATCCGGAGCAAATCAGCCCCAGCATTTT.

DNA of the CDR3: TGTGCCAGCAGCTTAGACGGGGGCTGGACTGAAGCTTTCTTT. Amino acids: CASSLDGGWTEAFF. V gene TRBV7-2 combines with J gene TRBJ1-1; D might be TRBD1 (6 bases). Germline CDR1 is SGHTA and CDR2 is FQGNSA. Trimming took 1 base from V and 5 from J, leaving 11 bases between them. This CDR3 comprises 14 residues.

The V gene is TRBV11-2, the J gene TRBJ2-3; 15 bases are a match to TRBD2. Germline V CDR1 and CDR2: SGHAT, FQNNGV. The trim removed 6 bases at V and 5 bases at J, leaving 6 bases unmatched. The CDR3 totals 16 residues. The CDR3 region has the DNA TGTGCCAGCAGGTGGACTAGCGGGGGGGCCTTAGATACGCAGTATTTT. This sequence encodes CASRWTSGGALDTQYF.

This chain joins TRBV14 and TRBJ2-1; TRBD2 aligns across 7 bases. The V gene end was trimmed by 4 bases and the J gene end by 10 bases; junction bases not matched to a gene: 7. CDR3 length: 13 residues. Germline CDR1 reads SGHDN; CDR2 reads FVKESK. The CDR3: CASSPQNGGEQFF. CDR3 nucleotides: TGTGCCAGCAGCCCACAAAACGGGGGGGAGCAGTTCTTC. The full variable domain, with the rest looked up from reference TRBV14 and TRBJ2-1, is EAGVTQFPSHSVIEKGQTVTLRCDPISGHDNLYWYRRVMGKEIKFLLHFVKESKQDESGMPNNRFLAERTGGTYSTLKVQPAELEDSGVYFCASSPQNGGEQFFGPGTRLTVL.

The J gene is TRBJ1-4, the V gene TRBV4-3; 9 bases align to TRBD1. The germline CDR1 and CDR2 sequences are LGHNA and YSLEER. J gave up 6 bases and V 2 bases, and 7 bases lay outside the gene matches. CDR3 size: 16 residues. The CDR3: CASSQNPTGGDEKLFF. CDR3 bases: TGCGCCAGCAGCCAAAACCCGACAGGGGGAGATGAAAAACTGTTTTTT.

The V gene is TRBV9, the J gene TRBJ1-4, with D hard to call. This CDR3 spans 15 amino acids. Trimming left V 4 bases short and J 0 bases short, with 10 bases between. Germline CDR1 SGDLS, CDR2 YYNGEE. CDR3 amino acids: CASSSLGTTNEKLFF. The CDR3 DNA reads TGTGCCAGCAGCTCTCTCGGGACAACTAATGAAAAACTGTTTTTT.

The chain has TRBV20-1 and TRBJ1-2; D not certain. CDR1 is DFQATT and CDR2 is SNEGSKA in the germline V gene (reference sequence). The V and J ends lost 4 bases and 8 bases respectively, with 11 bases between them. The CDR3 runs 11 residues. CDR3 sequence: CSATGSGGYTF. The CDR3 nucleotides are TGCAGTGCTACAGGAAGTGGGGGCTACACCTTC.

The chain joins TRBV6-5 to TRBJ2-7; 9 bases are a match to TRBD1. CDR1 is MNHEY, CDR2 SVGAGI, per germline. V lost 0 bases to trimming and J lost 4 bases; unmatched junction nucleotides: 7. The CDR3 consists of 16 residues. The CDR3: CASSYSKRQGDYEQYF. The CDR3 nucleotides are TGTGCCAGCAGTTACTCGAAGCGACAGGGGGATTACGAGCAGTACTTC.

This rearrangement joins TRBV28 to TRBJ2-2; D unclear. The CDR3 is 12 amino acids. Trimming shortened V by 2 bases and J by 4 bases, and 2 bases separated the two germline ends. Germline CDR1 MDHEN, CDR2 SYDVKM. DNA for the CDR3: TGTGCCAGCAGTTTAACCACCGGGGAGCTGTTTTTT. This gives the protein CASSLTTGELFF.

This clone was observed a single time. V is TRBV6-5 and J is TRBJ1-3; no definite D call. CDR1 is MNHEY and CDR2 is SVGAGI in the germline V gene. V lost 0 bases to trimming and J lost 0 bases, with 9 bases between them. The CDR3 sequence is 16 residues long. This CDR3 reads CASSYSEVNSGNTIYF. The CDR3 coding sequence is TGTGCCAGCAGTTACTCAGAGGTGAACTCTGGAAACACCATATATTTT.